The clone carrying this T cell receptor (beta chain) was picked up a small number of times. Its antigen is currently unknown. This beta chain is an off-target read within a library intended for alpha chains, so its frequency means little. This sample's time point: sample taken at primary tumor resection. Unsorted whole RNA samples from tumor, nontumor lung or frozen PBMC were sequenced. Just over 70 TRACERx patients with early, untreated non-small cell lung cancer donated samples. The germline V gene encodes CDR1 DFQATT and CDR2 SNEGSKA (reference sequence). The CDR3 spans 13 residues. V lost 6 bases, J lost 0 bases, and 12 bases lay in between. The record originates from a study of spatial heterogeneity in lung cancer. Study-level background: Across the raw uncorrected reads, a unique TCR and UMI combination was observed, on average, more than ten times. General study findings and limits: Ubiquitous expanded tumor TCRs showed up in blood more at resection than follow-up.

One entry per CDR3 protein results from TCRdb running MiXCR on the 5' RACE reads. Seen here are 4,000 to 5,000 distinct CDR3 sequences, roughly 25% observed once, and the top ten hold around 25%. This material consisted of PBMCs, taken at surgery. The chain is built from TRBV20-1 and TRBJ2-7; weak D call: TRBD2 (5 bases). This sequence was found in a female donor with early-stage non-small cell lung cancer. DNA of the CDR3: TGCAGTGCAACTAGGGCATTCTCCTACGAGCAGTACTTC. It is translated as CSATRAFSYEQYF.